These 20 T cell receptor beta chains share one sample of origin, sequenced in a study of blood T cell repertoires in COVID-19. Here immunoSEQ multiplex PCR was the method, and the copy in TCRdb shows in-frame clones only, minus some. The data show 200,000 to 250,000 clones, 80% seen once. The sample was PBMCs or T cells enriched from blood (not recorded which). The receptors here all came from a woman between 40 and 50 years old with acute COVID-19.

The count of this clone is one. This sample also contains other DNA sequences that code for the same CDR3. The rearrangement links TRBV7-3 to TRBJ2-5; 16 bases align to TRBD2. After removal of 4 bases from V and 4 bases from J, the junction contained 3 bases not matched to a gene. CDR1 and CDR2 from the germline V gene are SGHTA and FQGTGA. The CDR3 is 16 amino acids. In DNA, the CDR3 is TGTGCCAGCAGCTCGGGACTAGCGGGAGGGGGAGAGACCCAGTACTTC. It codes for CASSSGLAGGGETQYF.

The V gene is TRBV28, the J gene TRBJ1-6; 7 nucleotides agree with TRBD1. The ends lost 4 bases at V and 1 base at J; junction bases unmatched: 4. The CDR3 contains 16 residues. Germline V lookup: CDR1 MDHEN, CDR2 SYDVKM. The CDR3 here is CASSSDRDSYNSPLHF. The CDR3 DNA follows: TGTGCCAGCAGTTCAGACAGGGATTCCTATAATTCACCCCTCCACTTT.

J is TRBJ2-5 and V is TRBV7-2; 11 nucleotides line up with TRBD1. CDR3 size: 14 residues. The ends lost 5 bases at V and 4 bases at J; junction bases unmatched: 3. Per germline, CDR1 SGHTA and CDR2 FQGNSA. CDR3 nucleotide sequence: TGTGCCAGCAGCAGGGGGACAGGGGGAGAGACCCAGTACTTC. It is translated as CASSRGTGGETQYF.

The chain recombines TRBV27 with TRBJ2-5; D ambiguous. Germline V gene sequence: CDR1 MNHEY, CDR2 SMNVEV (reference sequence). This CDR3 has 14 amino acids. V was shortened by 3 bases and J by 1 base, with 9 bases between the two germline ends. The CDR3 DNA sequence: TGTGCCAGCAGTTTTCGGCAGGCCCAAGAGACCCAGTACTTC. This encodes CASSFRQAQETQYF.

The genes are TRBV7-3 and TRBJ2-2, with D unclear. V lost 2 bases, J lost 7 bases, and 14 bases lay in between. Germline V lookup: CDR1 SGHTA, CDR2 FQGTGA. The CDR3 is made up of 15 amino acids. CDR3 DNA sequence: TGTGCCAGCAGCTTACCAGGTCTACACAGCGGGGAGCTGTTTTTT. Translating gives CASSLPGLHSGELFF.

V usage is TRBV5-6 and J usage is TRBJ1-5; D gene ambiguous. Trimming removed 3 bases at V and 1 base at J, with 8 bases between. The CDR3 runs to 14 residues. CDR1 is SGHDT and CDR2 is YYEEEE in the germline V gene. CDR3 sequence reads: CASSSLESNQPQHF. CDR3 DNA sequence: TGTGCCAGCAGCTCACTTGAGAGCAATCAGCCCCAGCATTTT. The variable domain in full, with the rest retrieved from reference TRBV5-6 and TRBJ1-5, is DAGVTQSPTHLIKTRGQQVTLRCSPKSGHDTVSWYQQALGQGPQFIFQYYEEEERQRGNFPDRFSGHQFPNYSSELNVNALLLGDSALYLCASSSLESNQPQHFGDGTRLSIL.

The chain joins TRBV7-8 to TRBJ2-7; D possibly corresponds to TRBD2 (6 bases). Germline V gene data show CDR1 as SGHVS and CDR2 as FQNEAQ. Trimming took off 0 bases at V and 2 bases at J, with 11 bases between the two ends. The CDR3 is made up of 15 amino acids. CDR3 in amino acids: CASSLAAGSTYEQYF. In nucleotides, the CDR3 is TGTGCCAGCAGCTTAGCTGCCGGGAGTACCTACGAGCAGTACTTC.

This clone was counted only a few times. The chain is built from TRBV7-9 and TRBJ1-6, with D uncertain. The CDR3 covers 15 residues. V was pared by 0 bases and J by 11 bases, with 14 bases between. The germline gives CDR1 SEHNR, CDR2 FQNEAQ (reference sequence). CDR3: CASSLAIGGATPLHF. The CDR3 bases are TGTGCCAGCAGCTTAGCAATCGGCGGAGCGACACCCCTCCACTTT.

The J gene is TRBJ2-3, the V gene TRBV3-1 (or the pseudogene TRBV3-2); 8 bases are a match to TRBD1. The CDR3 covers 16 residues. Germline values: CDR1 LGHDT, CDR2 YNNKEL (reference sequence). V lost 4 bases to trimming and J lost 0 bases; unmatched junction nucleotides: 6. CDR3 sequence (DNA): TGTGCCAGCAGCCCCGGACAGGGTGTTAGCACAGATACGCAGTATTTT. As protein: CASSPGQGVSTDTQYF.

This chain links TRBV30 with TRBJ1-2; no clear D gene. V lost 4 bases and J 8 bases, leaving 8 bases between the germline ends. The CDR3 spans 10 residues. CDR1 and CDR2 from the germline V gene are GTSNPN and SVGIG (reference sequence). As DNA, the CDR3 is TGTGCCTGGAAAAGAGGAGGCTACACCTTC. Translation gives CAWKRGGYTF.

The gene calls are TRBV10-1 and TRBJ1-1; D is undetermined. CDR3 length: 15 residues. V was pared by 0 bases and J by 0 bases, with 8 bases between. Per the germline V gene, CDR1 is WNHNN and CDR2 is SYGVQD (reference sequence). The CDR3 protein is CASSESALMNTEAFF. CDR3 bases: TGCGCCAGCAGTGAGTCCGCACTCATGAACACTGAAGCTTTCTTT.

This chain links TRBV3-1 (or the pseudogene TRBV3-2) with TRBJ1-4, with D possibly TRBD1 on 6 matching bases. Trimming took off 1 base at V and 5 bases at J, with 11 bases between the two ends. From germline, CDR1 is LGHDT and CDR2 YNNKEL (reference sequence). The CDR3 has 15 amino acids. The CDR3 sequence: CASSQAPTGNEKLFF. CDR3 DNA sequence: TGTGCCAGCAGCCAAGCTCCAACAGGGAATGAAAAACTGTTTTTT.

The chain combines TRBV7-2 with TRBJ2-7; the match to TRBD1 covers 11 bases. The CDR3 runs to 14 residues. The germline gives CDR1 SGHTA, CDR2 FQGNSA. V shed 5 bases and J 7 bases; nucleotides not matched to a gene: 7. CDR3 in amino acids: CASSPGQGAKEQYF. In DNA form, the CDR3 reads TGTGCCAGCAGCCCCGGACAGGGGGCGAAAGAGCAGTACTTC.

J is TRBJ1-2 and V is TRBV29-1; 11 bases match TRBD1. Germline-derived CDR1 and CDR2 are SQVTM and ANQGSEA. After removal of 3 bases from V and 8 bases from J, the junction contained 8 bases not matched to a gene. The CDR3 loop spans 14 amino acids. In nucleotides, the CDR3 is TGCAGCGTTGATCTCCGGGACAGGGGGGAGGGCTACACCTTC. Residues: CSVDLRDRGEGYTF.

This rearrangement joins TRBV3-1 (or the pseudogene TRBV3-2) to TRBJ2-1; TRBD2 matches 9 bases. The V gene end was trimmed by 6 bases and the J gene end by 0 bases; junction bases not matched to a gene: 18. From germline, CDR1 is LGHDT and CDR2 YNNKEL (reference sequence). CDR3 length equals 20 residues. The CDR3, as DNA: TGTGCCAGCAGACCCCGGAGTGCGGGGGGGCTCCTGAGCTCCTACAATGAGCAGTTCTTC. This gives the protein CASRPRSAGGLLSSYNEQFF.

The sample holds one count of this clone. This chain connects TRBV7-9 to TRBJ2-2; 12 bases agree with TRBD1. The CDR3 consists of 18 residues. V was pared by 5 bases and J by 5 bases, with 12 bases of the junction left unmatched. Germline V CDR1 and CDR2: SEHNR, FQNEAQ (reference sequence). The CDR3 sequence is CASSPASGTGGRTGELFF. CDR3 sequence (DNA): TGTGCCAGCAGCCCGGCATCCGGGACAGGGGGCCGAACCGGGGAGCTGTTTTTT.

The chain couples TRBV29-1 to TRBJ2-7; 7 bases fit TRBD1. CDR3 length: 14 residues. Looked up from germline, CDR1 is SQVTM and CDR2 is ANQGSEA. V shed 4 bases and J 1 base; nucleotides not matched to a gene: 7. The CDR3 nucleotides read TGCAGCGTTGTCTGGGACAGAGGATCCTACGAGCAGTACTTC. Amino acids: CSVVWDRGSYEQYF.

The V call is TRBV29-1, the J call TRBJ2-1; D might be TRBD2 (5 bases). Germline CDR1 SQVTM, CDR2 ANQGSEA. V lost 2 bases, J lost 4 bases, and 12 bases lay in between. The CDR3 loop spans 14 amino acids. The CDR3 sequence is CSVESGIIYNEQFF. CDR3 nucleotides: TGCAGCGTTGAATCCGGGATCATTTACAATGAGCAGTTCTTC.

The chain recombines TRBV20-1 with TRBJ2-2; D not certain. This CDR3 region has 14 residues. Trimming took 3 bases from V and 0 from J, leaving 8 bases between them. From germline, CDR1 is DFQATT and CDR2 SNEGSKA (reference sequence). CDR3 residues: CSASRATNTGELFF. DNA for the CDR3: TGCAGTGCTAGTCGAGCCACGAACACCGGGGAGCTGTTTTTT.

The chain uses TRBV18 and TRBJ1-1; 7 bases are a match to TRBD1. CDR1 and CDR2 from the germline V gene are KGHSH and LQKENI. This CDR3 is 16 amino acids long. Trimming removed 3 bases from V and 3 bases from J; junction bases left unmatched: 10. As DNA, the CDR3 is TGTGCCAGCTCACCTTACCGGGGACAGTTGGACACTGAAGCTTTCTTT. The encoded protein is CASSPYRGQLDTEAFF.